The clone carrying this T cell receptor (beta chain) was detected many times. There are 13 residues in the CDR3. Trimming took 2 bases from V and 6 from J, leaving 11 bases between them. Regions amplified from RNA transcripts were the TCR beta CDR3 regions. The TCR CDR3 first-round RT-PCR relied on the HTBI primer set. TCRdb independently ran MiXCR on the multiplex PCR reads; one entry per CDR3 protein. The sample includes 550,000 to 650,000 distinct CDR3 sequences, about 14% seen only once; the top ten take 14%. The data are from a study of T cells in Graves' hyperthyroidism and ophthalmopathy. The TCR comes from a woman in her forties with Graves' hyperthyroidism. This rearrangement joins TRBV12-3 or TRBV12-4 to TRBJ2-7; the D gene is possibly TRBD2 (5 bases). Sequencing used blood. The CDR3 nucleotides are TGTGCCAGCAGTTTAATTCGGGATGTCGAGCAGTACTTC. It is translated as CASSLIRDVEQYF.